This TCR beta chain is drawn from a study of CD8 T cells in Susac syndrome. Germline CDR1 reads LGHDT; CDR2 reads YNNKEL (reference sequence). The CDR3 spans 13 residues. Trimming at V came to 8 bases and at J to 7 bases, leaving 9 bases not matched to a gene. The authors reverse transcribed roughly 0.5 to 1 ug RNA with random hexamers. Multiplex PCR with immunoSEQ amplified the TCR beta CDR3 across 54 Vbeta and 13 Jbeta. TCRdb reprocessed the immunoSEQ multiplex PCR reads via MiXCR and lists one record per CDR3 protein. Here the sample spans about 120,000 distinct CDR3 sequences, under 96% being singletons.

Sequencing input: CD4+ T cells from PBMCs. This receptor was taken from a human donor with Susac syndrome. This rearrangement joins TRBV3-1 to TRBJ2-7; TRBD2 matches at 9 bases. Written as DNA, the CDR3 is TGTGCCAGCGGTCCTAGCGGGATGGGGGAGCAGTACTTC. It specifies CASGPSGMGEQYF.